This is a list of T cell receptor beta chains from one sample in a study of CD8 T cells in Susac syndrome. TCRdb ran MiXCR on the immunoSEQ multiplex PCR reads and lists one entry per CDR3 protein. The table includes 250,000 to 350,000 distinct CDR3 sequences, around 90% detected once. The material sequenced was CD4+ T cells from PBMCs. The receptors come from a human donor with multiple sclerosis. Each CDR3 is given with its conserved first and last residue. The order of the fields is J gene, clone size, CDR3 length, V gene, D gene, CDR3 DNA, CDR3 protein. A D gene is named only where the DNA matches it firmly. Clone size is given for some rows only: seen once, a few or many times, or a class if the clone is expanded.

J: TRBJ2-1; size: .; length: 18; V: TRBV20-1; D: TRBD1; DNA: TGCAGTGCCATCTTCCGGGACAGGGGCAGCGTAGGCCTCAATGAGCAGTTCTTC; CDR3: CSAIFRDRGSVGLNEQFF
J: TRBJ2-2; size: .; length: 15; V: TRBV2; D: TRBD2; DNA: TGTGCCAGCTCCCCTTCGCCTAGCGGGGGAAGGGAGCTGTTTTTT; CDR3: CASSPSPSGGRELFF
J: TRBJ1-2; size: .; length: 18; V: TRBV21-1; D: .; DNA: TGTGCCAGCAGCCCCTACTGCAGGCCGAAACAGGGAGTACATGGCTACACCTTC; CDR3: CASSPYCRPKQGVHGYTF
J: TRBJ1-3; size: .; length: 16; V: TRBV12-3/TRBV12-4; D: .; DNA: TGTGCCAGCAGTTTGAGAGGGATCCCCTTCGGAAACACCATATATTTT; CDR3: CASSLRGIPFGNTIYF
J: TRBJ1-2; size: .; length: 15; V: TRBV6-5; D: TRBD1; DNA: TGTGCCAGCAGTTCCACAGGGGTAGCTAACTATGGCTACACCTTC; CDR3: CASSSTGVANYGYTF
J: TRBJ2-5; size: .; length: 21; V: TRBV11-2; D: TRBD2; DNA: TGTGCCAGCAGTTCCAGGCGGTTGGGGTCCGGGACTAGCGGCCCACAAGAGACCCAGTACTTC; CDR3: CASSSRRLGSGTSGPQETQYF
J: TRBJ2-7; size: .; length: 13; V: TRBV19; D: TRBD1; DNA: TGTGCCAGTAGCCAGACAGGGACCCACGAGCAGTACTTC; CDR3: CASSQTGTHEQYF
J: TRBJ2-5; size: .; length: 13; V: TRBV7-8; D: .; DNA: TGTGCCAGCAGCCCTTTACGGGCAGAGACCCAGTACTTC; CDR3: CASSPLRAETQYF
J: TRBJ2-7; size: .; length: 16; V: TRBV7-2; D: TRBD2; DNA: TGTGCCAGCAGCCCCCAGGGACTAGCGGGACCCTACGAGCAGTACTTC; CDR3: CASSPQGLAGPYEQYF
J: TRBJ1-5; size: .; length: 14; V: TRBV29-1; D: TRBD1; DNA: TGCAGCGTTGCGGACAGGGTAGGCAATCAGCCCCAGCATTTT; CDR3: CSVADRVGNQPQHF
J: TRBJ2-2; size: .; length: 16; V: TRBV3-1; D: TRBD1; DNA: TGTGCCAGCAGCCAAGGATCACAGGGGTTCACCGGGGAGCTGTTTTTT; CDR3: CASSQGSQGFTGELFF
J: TRBJ2-7; size: .; length: 13; V: TRBV6-2/TRBV6-3; D: .; DNA: TGTGCCAGCAGTGGGCCAGGGGGAGGCGAGCAGTACTTC; CDR3: CASSGPGGGEQYF
J: TRBJ2-3; size: .; length: 16; V: TRBV5-1; D: .; DNA: TGCGCCAGCAGACCGGAACAGGCCCTTAGCACAGATACGCAGTATTTT; CDR3: CASRPEQALSTDTQYF
J: TRBJ2-5; size: .; length: 16; V: TRBV15; D: TRBD1; DNA: TGTGCCACCAGCAGTCCAGACAGGGCGAGTGGAGAGACCCAGTACTTC; CDR3: CATSSPDRASGETQYF
J: TRBJ2-7; size: .; length: 16; V: TRBV23-1; D: .; DNA: TGCGCCAGCAGTCAAGGGGTTGGGGTGACCCCCTACGAGCAGTACTTC; CDR3: CASSQGVGVTPYEQYF
J: TRBJ2-5; size: .; length: 17; V: TRBV6-2/TRBV6-3; D: TRBD2; DNA: TGTGCCAGCAGTTACCCGACCTCACTAGCGGGAGAAGAGACCCAGTACTTC; CDR3: CASSYPTSLAGEETQYF
J: TRBJ2-2; size: .; length: 15; V: TRBV20-1; D: TRBD2; DNA: TGCAGTGCTAAGAAACTAGCGGGAGGCACCGGGGAGCTGTTTTTT; CDR3: CSAKKLAGGTGELFF
J: TRBJ2-7; size: .; length: 15; V: TRBV20-1; D: .; DNA: TGCAGTGCCACAGTTCAGGGGCTCAGGAGCGACGAGCAGTACTTC; CDR3: CSATVQGLRSDEQYF
J: TRBJ2-2; size: .; length: 13; V: TRBV7-7; D: .; DNA: TGTGCTAGCAGCCCCTGGGGGGCCGGGGAGCTGTTTTTT; CDR3: CASSPWGAGELFF
J: TRBJ2-3; size: .; length: 13; V: TRBV19; D: .; DNA: TGTGCCAGTGGCATCAGGGGAGCAGATACGCAGTATTTT; CDR3: CASGIRGADTQYF
J: TRBJ1-2; size: .; length: 16; V: TRBV2; D: .; DNA: TGTGCCAGCAGTGAGGACAGCCAAATAACCTACTATGGCTACACCTTC; CDR3: CASSEDSQITYYGYTF
J: TRBJ2-5; size: .; length: 13; V: TRBV10-3; D: TRBD1; DNA: TGTGCCACTGACAGGGGGCCCCAAGAGACCCAGTACTTC; CDR3: CATDRGPQETQYF
J: TRBJ2-1; size: .; length: 13; V: TRBV5-4; D: .; DNA: TGTGCCAGCAGCTCGAAGCAGGTTGCGGAGCAGTTCTTC; CDR3: CASSSKQVAEQFF
J: TRBJ1-1; size: once; length: 14; V: TRBV7-9; D: .; DNA: TGTGCCAGCAGCTTACATGACAGATCCCCTGAAGCTTTCTTT; CDR3: CASSLHDRSPEAFF
J: TRBJ2-1; size: .; length: 11; V: TRBV12-3/TRBV12-4; D: .; DNA: TGTGCCAGCAGTCGTAACCATGAGCAGTTCTTC; CDR3: CASSRNHEQFF
J: TRBJ2-5; size: .; length: 14; V: TRBV7-2; D: .; DNA: TGTGCCAGCAGCTTAGGGCGCAGCCAAGAGACCCAGTACTTC; CDR3: CASSLGRSQETQYF
J: TRBJ2-5; size: .; length: 13; V: TRBV12-5; D: .; DNA: TGTGCTAGTGGTTTGACTAGCCAAGAGACCCAGTACTTC; CDR3: CASGLTSQETQYF
J: TRBJ2-7; size: .; length: 15; V: TRBV19; D: TRBD2; DNA: TGTGCCAGTAGTATTGGCCTAGCGGGAGGTTACGAGCAGTACTTC; CDR3: CASSIGLAGGYEQYF
J: TRBJ1-3; size: .; length: 16; V: TRBV6-5; D: .; DNA: TGTGCCAGCAGTTACTCTTTTGGGGGCTCTGGAAACACCATATATTTT; CDR3: CASSYSFGGSGNTIYF
J: TRBJ2-2; size: .; length: 15; V: TRBV9; D: .; DNA: TGTGCCAGCAGCGTCCGGGACACCAACACCGGGGAGCTGTTTTTT; CDR3: CASSVRDTNTGELFF
J: TRBJ2-7; size: .; length: 14; V: TRBV2; D: .; DNA: TGTGCCAGCAGTGAAGGACCGGCCGTAGACGAGCAGTACTTC; CDR3: CASSEGPAVDEQYF
J: TRBJ2-4; size: .; length: 15; V: TRBV29-1; D: TRBD2; DNA: TGCAGCGTTGAGGGACTAATCTCCGGCCAAAACATTCAGTACTTC; CDR3: CSVEGLISGQNIQYF
J: TRBJ2-2; size: .; length: 14; V: TRBV5-4; D: .; DNA: TGTGCCAGCCGCCGTGGGGTCAACACCGGGGAGCTGTTTTTT; CDR3: CASRRGVNTGELFF
J: TRBJ2-3; size: .; length: 15; V: TRBV12-3/TRBV12-4; D: TRBD1; DNA: TGTGCCAGTGACGCGGGGACAGGGGGCACAGATACGCAGTATTTT; CDR3: CASDAGTGGTDTQYF
J: TRBJ1-5; size: .; length: 13; V: TRBV5-1; D: .; DNA: TGCGCCAGCAGCTACTACTCGGGTCAGCCCCAGCATTTT; CDR3: CASSYYSGQPQHF
J: TRBJ1-1; size: .; length: 16; V: TRBV20-1; D: .; DNA: TGCAGTGCTAGTTATGCCGGGGAGATGGTGAACACTGAAGCTTTCTTT; CDR3: CSASYAGEMVNTEAFF
J: TRBJ2-5; size: .; length: 16; V: TRBV29-1; D: TRBD2; DNA: TGCAGCGGTGAAAGTTTTAGCGGGGGAAGGGCGGAGACCCAGTACTTC; CDR3: CSGESFSGGRAETQYF
J: TRBJ1-1; size: .; length: 17; V: TRBV10-3; D: TRBD1; DNA: TGTGCCATCAGTGATACAACCGGGACAGGGAAGGGCACTGAAGCTTTCTTT; CDR3: CAISDTTGTGKGTEAFF
J: TRBJ2-1; size: .; length: 15; V: TRBV2; D: .; DNA: TGTGCCAGCAGTGGGCAACGGAGCTCCTACAATGAGCAGTTCTTC; CDR3: CASSGQRSSYNEQFF
J: TRBJ1-2; size: .; length: 14; V: TRBV29-1; D: TRBD1; DNA: TGCAGCGTTGAAAGGGGGACAGGGGACTATGGCTACACCTTC; CDR3: CSVERGTGDYGYTF
J: TRBJ2-1; size: .; length: 11; V: TRBV7-9; D: .; DNA: TGTGCCAGCAGCCAGCACAATGAGCAGTTCTTC; CDR3: CASSQHNEQFF
J: TRBJ2-7; size: once; length: 17; V: TRBV7-9; D: TRBD2; DNA: TGTGCCAGCAGCTTAGCGCGGGGGGGCAGAACCTCCTACGAGCAGTACTTC; CDR3: CASSLARGGRTSYEQYF
J: TRBJ2-7; size: .; length: 13; V: TRBV29-1; D: .; DNA: TGCAGCGTTGGGACCCCGTCCGGGCACGAGCAGTACTTC; CDR3: CSVGTPSGHEQYF
J: TRBJ2-3; size: .; length: 13; V: TRBV7-2; D: .; DNA: TGTGCCAGCAGGGTTCAGAGCACAGATACGCAGTATTTT; CDR3: CASRVQSTDTQYF
J: TRBJ2-7; size: .; length: 18; V: TRBV7-2; D: TRBD2; DNA: TGTGCCAGCAGCTTAGGTTGGGGCTTCGGCGGGAGGTCTTACGAGCAGTACTTC; CDR3: CASSLGWGFGGRSYEQYF
J: TRBJ2-5; size: .; length: 15; V: TRBV20-1; D: TRBD1; DNA: TGCAGTGCTAGCCCGACAGGGAACACCCAAGAGACCCAGTACTTC; CDR3: CSASPTGNTQETQYF
J: TRBJ1-1; size: .; length: 16; V: TRBV6-2/TRBV6-3; D: .; DNA: TGTGCCAGCAGTCCCCCCTTGTGGGCAGGGTTGGGTGAAGCTTTCTTT; CDR3: CASSPPLWAGLGEAFF
J: TRBJ2-5; size: .; length: 17; V: TRBV5-1; D: TRBD2; DNA: TGCGCCAGCAGCTTGGAACTAGGACTAGTCGCGGGAGAGACCCAGTACTTC; CDR3: CASSLELGLVAGETQYF
J: TRBJ2-7; size: few; length: 12; V: TRBV7-9; D: .; DNA: TGTGCCAGCAGCTTAATCCGCTACGAGCAGTACTTC; CDR3: CASSLIRYEQYF
J: TRBJ2-5; size: .; length: 14; V: TRBV11-2; D: .; DNA: TGTGCCAGCAGCTTAGGAAACCAGGGAGAGACCCAGTACTTC; CDR3: CASSLGNQGETQYF
J: TRBJ2-7; size: .; length: 14; V: TRBV18; D: .; DNA: TGTGCCAGCCAAATCGGGCAGGCGCCCTACGAGCAGTACTTC; CDR3: CASQIGQAPYEQYF
J: TRBJ2-5; size: .; length: 15; V: TRBV5-1; D: TRBD1; DNA: TGCGCCAGCAGCCGGGGGACAGGGAGTATGGAGACCCAGTACTTC; CDR3: CASSRGTGSMETQYF